Shown below are 30 T cell receptor beta chains from a single sample sequenced in a study of shared clonotypes between healthy human individuals. Sequencing used immunoSEQ multiplex PCR; TCRdb keeps in-frame clones, though not all of them. The sample shows around 1.9 million clones, 90% to 95% of them seen only once. CD45RO-negative CD8 cells positively selected for CCR7 made up the naive population, which excluded terminally differentiated effector memory CD45RA+ cells. The specimen was naive CD8+ T cells from PBMCs. The source is a man aged 18 to 29 in good health. Some clones in this sample may be carry-over from other donors' samples.

The chain combines TRBV19 with TRBJ1-5; 7 bases line up with TRBD1. Unmatched junction bases numbered 6, after V lost 7 bases and J lost 0 bases. The CDR3 extends over 15 amino acids. The germline V gene has CDR1 LNHDA and CDR2 SQIVND (reference sequence). The CDR3: CASTTDRASNQPQHF. DNA for the CDR3: TGTGCCAGTACCACCGACAGGGCTAGCAATCAGCCCCAGCATTTT.

The V gene is TRBV2, the J gene TRBJ1-4; possibly TRBD1 for D (6 bases). Trimming took off 0 bases at V and 8 bases at J, with 19 bases between the two ends. Germline V gene lookup returns CDR1 SNHLY and CDR2 FYNNEI. CDR3 length: 17 residues. CDR3 in amino acids: CASSEAGLGGLDEKLFF. The DNA of the CDR3 is TGTGCCAGCAGTGAAGCTGGTTTGGGGGGGCTTGACGAAAAACTGTTTTTT.

As concerns this clone: This sample includes further DNA sequences coding for the same CDR3. The chain has TRBV19 and TRBJ2-3, with D perhaps assigned TRBD1 or TRBD2 (5 bases each). This CDR3 region has 14 residues. Germline CDR1 and CDR2: LNHDA and SQIVND (reference sequence). Trimming removed 6 bases at V and 3 bases at J, with 13 bases between. CDR3 coding DNA: TGTGCCAGTAGGCAGGGAGAAGGGACAGATACGCAGTATTTT. Translating gives CASRQGEGTDTQYF.

The gene calls are TRBV9 and TRBJ1-2, with a tentative D call TRBD1 (6 bases). The CDR3 runs 17 residues. Germline V gene data show CDR1 as SGDLS and CDR2 as YYNGEE. Between the trimmed V and J ends, which lost 1 base and 4 bases, there was a span of 20 bases. The CDR3 coding sequence is TGTGCCAGCAGCGTATCTGTAACGGACAGCGTTTTCTATGGCTACACCTTC. This sequence encodes CASSVSVTDSVFYGYTF.

J is TRBJ1-1 and V is TRBV7-8; 8 nucleotides agree with TRBD1. Germline assignment: CDR1 SGHVS and CDR2 FQNEAQ. This CDR3 contains 14 residues. The V and J ends lost 3 bases and 6 bases, in that order; junction bases with no gene match: 6. CDR3 residues: CASSLQSGGSEAFF. CDR3 nucleotides: TGTGCCAGCAGCTTGCAATCAGGGGGCTCTGAAGCTTTCTTT.

This chain connects TRBV27 to TRBJ1-1, with D perhaps TRBD1 (5 bases). In germline, CDR1 is MNHEY, CDR2 SMNVEV (reference sequence). The V and J ends lost 4 bases and 4 bases respectively, with 13 bases between them. This CDR3 contains 14 residues. The CDR3 nucleotides read TGTGCCAGCAGTTGGGGCGGAGGTTCCACTGAAGCTTTCTTT. Its protein product is CASSWGGGSTEAFF.

The CDR3 sequence is CATRLAGSTNEKLFF. CDR3 DNA sequence: TGTGCCACCCGACTCGCGGGCTCAACTAATGAAAAACTGTTTTTT. The V gene is TRBV2, the J gene TRBJ1-4; no reliable D call. This CDR3 region has 15 residues. V lost 10 bases to trimming and J lost 0 bases, with 15 bases between them. In germline, CDR1 is SNHLY, CDR2 FYNNEI.

V and J are TRBV9 and TRBJ1-2; D is uncertain. The germline CDR1 and CDR2 sequences are SGDLS and YYNGEE. The CDR3 has 15 residues. Between the trimmed V and J ends, which lost 3 bases and 6 bases, there was a span of 18 bases. CDR3 bases: TGTGCCAGCAGCGATTCTCGGCGGACCCATGATGGCTACACCTTC. Its translation: CASSDSRRTHDGYTF.

The V call is TRBV27, the J call TRBJ2-1; the match to TRBD1 covers 9 bases. Losses at the gene ends were 5 bases for V and 8 bases for J; bases not matched to a gene: 7. This CDR3 region has 14 residues. Germline-derived CDR1 and CDR2 are MNHEY and SMNVEV (reference sequence). CDR3: CASSLLTGGDEQFF. The CDR3 bases are TGTGCCAGCAGTCTCCTGACAGGGGGTGATGAGCAGTTCTTC.

The chain links TRBV6-1 to TRBJ2-5; TRBD2 matches 9 bases. The CDR3 sequence is 14 residues long. V shed 4 bases, J shed 2 bases, and the junction held 2 bases outside the gene matches. Germline V gene sequence: CDR1 MNHNS, CDR2 SASEGT. CDR3 sequence: CASSGRGGQETQYF. CDR3 in DNA: TGTGCCAGCAGTGGGCGGGGGGGGCAAGAGACCCAGTACTTC.

The chain employs TRBV29-1 and TRBJ2-7; the D is unclear. The CDR3 loop spans 13 amino acids. V lost 4 bases to trimming and J lost 3 bases, with 13 bases between them. Germline V CDR1 and CDR2: SQVTM, ANQGSEA. CDR3 in amino acids: CSVARPGGYEQYF. CDR3 coding DNA: TGCAGCGTTGCCCGGCCCGGCGGCTACGAGCAGTACTTC.

This clone was detected a few times. The same CDR3 arises from other DNA sequences in this sample as well. The rearrangement uses TRBV9 and TRBJ1-1; D possibly corresponds to TRBD1 (6 bases). The germline CDR1 and CDR2 sequences are SGDLS and YYNGEE. The CDR3 sequence is 13 residues long. V was shortened by 3 bases and J by 1 base, with 7 bases between the two germline ends. CDR3 nucleotide sequence: TGTGCCAGCAGCGAACAGGGGAACACTGAAGCTTTCTTT. As protein: CASSEQGNTEAFF.

Regarding this clone: Since a much larger clone is just one base distant, this may be a read error. This same CDR3 is encoded by further DNA sequences in the sample. The chain has TRBV19 and TRBJ1-5, with a weak D call TRBD1 (5 bases). In germline, CDR1 is LNHDA, CDR2 SQIVND (reference sequence). The CDR3 has 14 residues. Trimming pared 6 bases from V and 1 base from J, leaving 10 bases between. In DNA form, the CDR3 reads TGTGCCAGTAGCATAAGGGACAGCAATCAGCCCCAGCATTTT. Translated: CASSIRDSNQPQHF. Variable domain in full (rest from reference TRBV19 and TRBJ1-5): DGGITQSPKYLFRKEGQNVTLSCEQNLNHDAMYWYRQDPGQGLRLIYYSQIVNDFQKGDIAEGYSVSREKKESFPLTVTSAQKNPTAFYLCASSIRDSNQPQHFGDGTRLSIL.

This clone has just one count. V usage is TRBV4-1 and J usage is TRBJ2-1; 10 positions match TRBD2. From germline, CDR1 is MGHRA and CDR2 YSYEKL. Trimming cost V 2 bases and J 8 bases; bases outside gene matches: 9. The CDR3 has 16 amino acids. CDR3 DNA sequence: TGCGCCAGCAGCCAACTCAAGCGGGAGGGTTGGGATGAGCAGTTCTTC. This sequence encodes CASSQLKREGWDEQFF.

The chain is built from TRBV6-5 and TRBJ2-7; D possibly corresponds to TRBD2 (6 bases). The CDR3 is 13 residues long. Germline-derived CDR1 and CDR2 are MNHEY and SVGAGI. Trimming cost V 4 bases and J 5 bases, with 12 bases left between them. The CDR3 region has the DNA TGTGCCAGCAGTTCCCCAGGAGGGCACGAGCAGTACTTC. Translating gives CASSSPGGHEQYF.

V is TRBV15 and J is TRBJ1-1; 7 bases are a match to TRBD1. The CDR3 totals 15 residues. In germline, CDR1 is LNHNV, CDR2 YYDKDF (reference sequence). The V and J ends lost 5 bases and 0 bases, in that order; junction bases with no gene match: 6. Here the CDR3 reads CATSARGQMNTEAFF. The CDR3 DNA is TGTGCCACCAGCGCCCGGGGACAGATGAACACTGAAGCTTTCTTT. Using reference TRBV15 and TRBJ1-1 for the parts outside the CDR3, the full variable domain is DAMVIQNPRYQVTQFGKPVTLSCSQTLNHNVMYWYQQKSSQAPKLLFHYYDKDFNNEADTPDNFQSRRPNTSFCFLDIRSPGLGDTAMYLCATSARGQMNTEAFFGQGTRLTVV.

The rearrangement joins TRBV9 to TRBJ2-1; 7 bases match TRBD2. The length of the CDR3 is 16 residues. Germline CDR1 and CDR2: SGDLS and YYNGEE. The V and J ends lost 4 bases and 1 base, in that order; junction bases with no gene match: 8. CDR3 protein: CASSPRSGASYNEQFF. The CDR3 nucleotides are TGTGCCAGCAGCCCCAGAAGCGGGGCATCCTACAATGAGCAGTTCTTC.

The V call is TRBV28, the J call TRBJ2-7, with D perhaps TRBD2 (5 bases). Germline assignment: CDR1 MDHEN and CDR2 SYDVKM. The CDR3 is made up of 15 amino acids. V was cut by 5 bases and J by 4 bases, with 18 bases left in between. CDR3 loop: CASSTSGVSGYEQYF. CDR3 nucleotides: TGTGCCAGCAGTACCTCCGGGGTCTCCGGTTACGAGCAGTACTTC.

V gene TRBV13 combines with J gene TRBJ2-7; 11 nucleotides line up with TRBD2. The CDR3 spans 17 residues. Germline assignment: CDR1 PRHDT and CDR2 FYEKMQ (reference sequence). With 5 bases clipped from V and 2 bases from J, the junction kept 11 bases outside the gene matches. CDR3 residues: CASSPEGLAGGPYEQYF. The CDR3 coding sequence is TGTGCCAGCAGCCCCGAGGGCCTAGCGGGAGGCCCCTACGAGCAGTACTTC.

The CDR3 DNA is TGCGCCAGCAGTAGGGGGACAAAGGGTATTGAGCAGTACTTC. Its protein is CASSRGTKGIEQYF. The chain combines TRBV4-3 with TRBJ2-7; D possibly corresponds to TRBD1 (6 bases). The CDR3 is 14 amino acids. CDR1 and CDR2 from the germline V gene are LGHNA and YSLEER. Trimming left V 6 bases short and J 7 bases short, with 19 bases between.

The J gene is TRBJ2-7, the V gene TRBV27; TRBD2 agrees at 10 bases. This CDR3 is 17 amino acids long. Per germline, CDR1 MNHEY and CDR2 SMNVEV (reference sequence). V shed 2 bases, J shed 6 bases, and the junction held 13 bases outside the gene matches. The CDR3 sequence is CASSLQSAGTSVGEQYF. The CDR3, as DNA: TGTGCCAGCAGTTTACAATCCGCCGGGACTAGCGTTGGCGAGCAGTACTTC.

The chain is built from TRBV23-1 and TRBJ2-7, with TRBD1 matching 10 bases. TRBV23-1 is an ORF; its function is uncertain. Germline trimming cut 5 bases from V and 4 bases from J; bases unmatched to any gene: 11. This CDR3 has 16 amino acids. The CDR3 sequence is CASSRLYGTGVYEQYF. CDR3 coding DNA: TGCGCCAGCAGTAGATTATACGGGACAGGGGTATACGAGCAGTACTTC.

J is TRBJ2-7 and V is TRBV6-1; D perhaps matches TRBD2 (6 bases). This CDR3 has 13 amino acids. From germline, CDR1 is MNHNS and CDR2 SASEGT. V lost 5 bases, J lost 3 bases, and 11 bases lay in between. Written as DNA, the CDR3 is TGTGCCAGCAGTCGCGGGGCGGGCTACGAGCAGTACTTC. This gives the protein CASSRGAGYEQYF.

The chain combines TRBV30 with TRBJ2-7; either TRBD1 or TRBD2 may supply D (6 bases each). Germline V lookup: CDR1 GTSNPN, CDR2 SVGIG (reference sequence). The CDR3 length is 13 residues. V gave up 5 bases and J gave up 3 bases, with 14 bases separating them. CDR3 nucleotides: TGTGCCTGGGGGGGGCTGTTGAACTACGAGCAGTACTTC. Residues: CAWGGLLNYEQYF.

The DNA of the CDR3 is TGTGCCAGCAGTACTACCCTAGCGGAGGGATTCAATGAGCAGTTCTTC. Its protein is CASSTTLAEGFNEQFF. This chain joins TRBV27 and TRBJ2-1; 7 bases fit TRBD2. Looked up from germline, CDR1 is MNHEY and CDR2 is SMNVEV (reference sequence). The trim removed 5 bases at V and 6 bases at J, leaving 13 bases unmatched. The CDR3 has 16 amino acids.

The chain joins TRBV19 to TRBJ1-1, with 9 bases identical to TRBD1. V dropped 5 bases and J dropped 4; count of bases not matched to a gene: 5. CDR1 is LNHDA and CDR2 is SQIVND in the germline V gene (reference sequence). CDR3 length equals 14 residues. Written as DNA, the CDR3 is TGTGCCAGTAGTGTACAGGGGGCGCCCACTGAAGCTTTCTTT. Encoded protein: CASSVQGAPTEAFF.

This chain joins TRBV7-9 and TRBJ2-5; 8 positions agree with TRBD2. Trimming removed 3 bases from V and 4 bases from J; junction bases left unmatched: 7. Germline values: CDR1 SEHNR, CDR2 FQNEAQ (reference sequence). The CDR3 has 15 amino acids. For the CDR3, the DNA is TGTGCCAGCAGCTTCCAAAGCGGGAGCCCAGAGACCCAGTACTTC. Its translation is CASSFQSGSPETQYF.

The rearrangement uses TRBV9 and TRBJ2-3; 10 bases align to TRBD2. There are 16 residues in the CDR3. CDR1 SGDLS and CDR2 YYNGEE come from the germline V gene. The trim removed 0 bases at V and 4 bases at J, leaving 5 bases unmatched. DNA of the CDR3: TGTGCCAGCAGCGTAGTTCCTAGCGGGAGCGCAGATACGCAGTATTTT. It specifies CASSVVPSGSADTQYF.

The gene calls are TRBV28 and TRBJ2-3; tentative D call: TRBD1 (5 bases). The CDR3 extends over 17 amino acids. Germline CDR1 and CDR2: MDHEN and SYDVKM. Trimming cost V 2 bases and J 0 bases, with 15 bases left between them. The CDR3 region is CASSLNLGRKSTDTQYF. The CDR3 DNA reads TGTGCCAGCAGTTTAAATTTGGGGCGCAAAAGCACAGATACGCAGTATTTT.

V usage is TRBV27 and J usage is TRBJ1-2, with 7 bases lining up with TRBD1. Germline CDR1 is MNHEY and CDR2 is SMNVEV (reference sequence). CDR3 length equals 14 residues. The V segment lost 6 bases and the J segment 4 bases; nucleotides outside the gene matches: 8. The CDR3 here is CASRLGGAGYGYTF. CDR3 in DNA: TGTGCCAGCAGGCTAGGGGGCGCAGGCTATGGCTACACCTTC.